Presented here are 9 T cell receptor beta chains from one specimen sequenced in a study of cytomegalovirus exposure and HLA in healthy donors. Researchers ran the PCR with 60 Vbeta and 13 Jbeta primers. TCRdb keeps only in-frame clones here, not all; method: immunoSEQ multiplex PCR. The sample has 150,000 to 200,000 clones, roughly 74% seen once. The specimen sequenced was PBMCs. The source is a woman aged 35 to 49 in good health and CMV-seropositive.

The J gene is TRBJ2-5, the V gene TRBV7-8; TRBD2 might be the D (5 bases). Trimming shortened V by 1 base and J by 0 bases, and 21 bases separated the two germline ends. CDR3 length: 19 residues. Germline CDR1 is SGHVS and CDR2 is FQNEAQ. CDR3 DNA: TGTGCCAGCAGCTTAGTGGTGCATACTAGGAACGCGTACCAAGAGACCCAGTACTTC. It yields the protein CASSLVVHTRNAYQETQYF. The full variable domain, its missing parts supplied by reference TRBV7-8 and TRBJ2-5, is GAGVSQSPRYKVAKRGQDVALRCDPISGHVSLFWYQQALGQGPEFLTYFQNEAQLDKSGLPSDRFFAERPEGSVSTLKIQRTQQEDSAVYLCASSLVVHTRNAYQETQYFGPGTRLLVL.

The CDR3 spells CASSPGTSGRTGELFF. CDR3 sequence (DNA): TGTGCCAGCAGCCCCGGGACTAGCGGACGAACCGGGGAGCTGTTTTTT. V and J are TRBV5-8 and TRBJ2-2; 11 bases line up with TRBD2. The CDR3 length is 16 residues. From germline, CDR1 is SGHTS and CDR2 YDEGEE. V was pared by 4 bases and J by 5 bases, with 7 bases of the junction left unmatched.

The sample holds a few counts of this clone. The V gene is TRBV5-1, the J gene TRBJ2-2; D is perhaps TRBD2 (6 bases). Deletions cut 1 base from V and 1 base from J, with 26 bases between. Per germline, CDR1 SGHRS and CDR2 YFSETQ. CDR3 length: 21 amino acids. CDR3 sequence (DNA): TGCGCCAGCAGCTTGTACTGGGTGGGAGGCCCAAACGGGAAGAACACCGGGGAGCTGTTTTTT. As protein: CASSLYWVGGPNGKNTGELFF.

This chain uses TRBV11-2 with TRBJ2-2; D is unclear. Germline assignment: CDR1 SGHAT and CDR2 FQNNGV. CDR3 size: 12 residues. Trimming cost V 1 base and J 7 bases, with 4 bases left between them. CDR3 DNA: TGTGCCAGCAGCTTAGCAGGCGGGGAGCTGTTTTTT. Protein product: CASSLAGGELFF.

The chain joins TRBV27 to TRBJ1-2, with TRBD1 identical over 10 bases. The CDR3 spans 15 residues. V lost 5 bases to trimming and J lost 5 bases; unmatched junction nucleotides: 8. Germline lookup yields CDR1 MNHEY and CDR2 SMNVEV (reference sequence). CDR3 bases: TGTGCCAGCAGTACCCAGAGACAGGGGGCTTATGGCTACACCTTC. Its protein product is CASSTQRQGAYGYTF.

This chain joins TRBV27 and TRBJ1-5, with 10 bases matching TRBD1. V gave up 6 bases and J gave up 7 bases; unmatched junction bases: 12. Germline V lookup: CDR1 MNHEY, CDR2 SMNVEV (reference sequence). The CDR3 contains 16 residues. In DNA form, the CDR3 reads TGTGCCAGCAGGGAGACCGGGACAGGGGTTGGACAGCCCCAGCATTTT. This encodes CASRETGTGVGQPQHF.

The chain uses TRBV7-8 and TRBJ2-5; TRBD2 agrees at 7 bases. Germline CDR1 SGHVS, CDR2 FQNEAQ. Trimming cost V 5 bases and J 4 bases; bases outside gene matches: 7. CDR3 length: 14 residues. CDR3 region: CASSPIGEGETQYF. The CDR3 DNA sequence: TGTGCCAGCAGCCCAATCGGGGAGGGAGAGACCCAGTACTTC.

The J gene is TRBJ2-7, the V gene TRBV7-9; 7 bases are a match to TRBD2. Trimming took 7 bases from V and 5 from J; bases not matched to a gene: 11. The germline V gene has CDR1 SEHNR and CDR2 FQNEAQ (reference sequence). CDR3 length: 14 residues. The CDR3 loop reads CASTIPGEGHEQYF. In nucleotides, the CDR3 is TGTGCCAGCACCATCCCGGGGGAGGGACACGAGCAGTACTTC.

The V gene is TRBV30, the J gene TRBJ2-1; 7 bases align to TRBD1. The V gene end was trimmed by 1 base and the J gene end by 6 bases; junction bases not matched to a gene: 6. The germline CDR1 and CDR2 sequences are GTSNPN and SVGIG (reference sequence). The length of the CDR3 is 14 residues. The chain's CDR3 is CAWSGQGSGNEQFF. The DNA of the CDR3 is TGTGCCTGGAGTGGACAGGGATCTGGCAATGAGCAGTTCTTC.